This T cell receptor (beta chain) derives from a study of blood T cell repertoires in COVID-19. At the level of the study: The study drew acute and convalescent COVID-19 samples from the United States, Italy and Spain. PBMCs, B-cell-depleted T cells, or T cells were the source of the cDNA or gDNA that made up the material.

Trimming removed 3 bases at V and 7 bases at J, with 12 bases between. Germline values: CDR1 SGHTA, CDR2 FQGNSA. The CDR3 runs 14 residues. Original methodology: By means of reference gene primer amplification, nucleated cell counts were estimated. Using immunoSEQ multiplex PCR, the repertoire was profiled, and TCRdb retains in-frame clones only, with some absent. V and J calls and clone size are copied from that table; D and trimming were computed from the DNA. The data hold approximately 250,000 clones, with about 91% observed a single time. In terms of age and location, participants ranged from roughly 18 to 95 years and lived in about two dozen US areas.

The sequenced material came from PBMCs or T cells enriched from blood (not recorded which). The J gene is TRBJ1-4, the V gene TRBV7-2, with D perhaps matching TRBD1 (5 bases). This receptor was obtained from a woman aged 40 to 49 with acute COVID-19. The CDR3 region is CASSFGGPVEKLFF. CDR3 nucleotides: TGTGCCAGCAGCTTCGGGGGTCCGGTTGAAAAACTGTTTTTT.